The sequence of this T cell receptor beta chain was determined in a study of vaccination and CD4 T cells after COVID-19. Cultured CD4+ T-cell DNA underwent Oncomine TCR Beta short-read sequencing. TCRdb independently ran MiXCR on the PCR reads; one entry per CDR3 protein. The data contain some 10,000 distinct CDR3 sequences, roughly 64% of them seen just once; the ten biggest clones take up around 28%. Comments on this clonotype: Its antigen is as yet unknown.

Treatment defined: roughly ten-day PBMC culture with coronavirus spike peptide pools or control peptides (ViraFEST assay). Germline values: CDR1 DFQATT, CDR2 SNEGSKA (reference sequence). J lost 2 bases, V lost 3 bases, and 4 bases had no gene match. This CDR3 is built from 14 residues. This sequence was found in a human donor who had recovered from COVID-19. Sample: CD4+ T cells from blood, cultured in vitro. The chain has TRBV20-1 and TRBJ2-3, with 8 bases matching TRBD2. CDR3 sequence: CSASRGGTTDTQYF. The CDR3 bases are TGCAGTGCTAGTCGCGGGGGGACCACAGATACGCAGTATTTT.